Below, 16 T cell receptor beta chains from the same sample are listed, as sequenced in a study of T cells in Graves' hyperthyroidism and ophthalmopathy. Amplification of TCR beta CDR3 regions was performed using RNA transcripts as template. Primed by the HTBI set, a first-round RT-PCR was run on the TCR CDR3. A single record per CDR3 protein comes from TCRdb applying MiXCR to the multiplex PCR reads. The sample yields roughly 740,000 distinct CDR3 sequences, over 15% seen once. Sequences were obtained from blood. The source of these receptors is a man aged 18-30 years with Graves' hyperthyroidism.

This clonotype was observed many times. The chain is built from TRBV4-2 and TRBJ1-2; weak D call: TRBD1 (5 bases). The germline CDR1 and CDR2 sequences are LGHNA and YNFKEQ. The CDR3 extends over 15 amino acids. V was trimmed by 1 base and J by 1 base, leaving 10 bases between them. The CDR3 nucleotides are TGTGCCAGCAGCCAAGGGGGCGGTAGTAACTATGGCTACACCTTC. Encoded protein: CASSQGGGSNYGYTF.

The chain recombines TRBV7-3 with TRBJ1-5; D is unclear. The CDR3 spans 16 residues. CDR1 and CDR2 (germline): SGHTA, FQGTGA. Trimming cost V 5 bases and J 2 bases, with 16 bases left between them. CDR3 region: CASSIPGPPGNQPQHF. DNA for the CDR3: TGTGCCAGCAGCATCCCGGGCCCCCCGGGCAATCAGCCCCAGCATTTT.

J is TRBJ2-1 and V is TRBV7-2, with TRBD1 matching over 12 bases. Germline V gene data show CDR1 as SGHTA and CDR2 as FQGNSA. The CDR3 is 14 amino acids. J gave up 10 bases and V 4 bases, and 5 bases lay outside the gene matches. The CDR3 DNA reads TGTGCCAGCAGCTCGGGACAGGGGGCATGGGAGCAGTTCTTC. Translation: CASSSGQGAWEQFF. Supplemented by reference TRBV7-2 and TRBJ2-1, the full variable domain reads GAGVSQSPSNKVTEKGKDVELRCDPISGHTALYWYRQSLGQGLEFLIYFQGNSAPDKSGLPSDRFSAERTGGSVSTLTIQRTQQEDSAVYLCASSSGQGAWEQFFGPGTRLTVL.

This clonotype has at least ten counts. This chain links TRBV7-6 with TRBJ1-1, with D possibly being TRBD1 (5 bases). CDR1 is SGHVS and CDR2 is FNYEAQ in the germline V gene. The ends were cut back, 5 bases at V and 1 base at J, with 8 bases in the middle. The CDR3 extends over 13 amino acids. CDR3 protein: CASSDSENTEAFF. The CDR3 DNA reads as TGTGCCAGCAGCGACAGCGAGAACACTGAAGCTTTCTTT.

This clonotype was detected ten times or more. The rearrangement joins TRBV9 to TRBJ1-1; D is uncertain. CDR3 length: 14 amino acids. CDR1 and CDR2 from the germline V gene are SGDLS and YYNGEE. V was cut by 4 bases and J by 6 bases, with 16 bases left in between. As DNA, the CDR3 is TGTGCCAGCAGCCCCCGCTGGACCGGCGCTGAAGCTTTCTTT. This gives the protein CASSPRWTGAEAFF.

CDR3 DNA sequence: TGCGCCAGCAGCCTAACAGGGCTCCATGAAAAACTGTTTTTT. It is translated as CASSLTGLHEKLFF. The chain links TRBV4-1 to TRBJ1-4; weak D call: TRBD1 (6 bases). The CDR3 is 14 residues long. The germline V gene encodes CDR1 MGHRA and CDR2 YSYEKL. Trimming left V 4 bases short and J 6 bases short, with 12 bases between.

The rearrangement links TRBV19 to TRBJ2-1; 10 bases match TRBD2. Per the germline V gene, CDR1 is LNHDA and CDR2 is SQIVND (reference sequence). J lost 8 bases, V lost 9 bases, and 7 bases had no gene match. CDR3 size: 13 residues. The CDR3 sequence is CASTLAGDHEQFF. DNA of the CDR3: TGTGCCAGCACCCTAGCGGGAGACCATGAGCAGTTCTTC.

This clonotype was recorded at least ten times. The CDR3 is CASSLRVAGSSDTQYF. The CDR3 DNA is TGTGCCAGCAGTTTACGTGTAGCGGGAAGCTCAGATACGCAGTATTTT. The chain joins TRBV12-3 or TRBV12-4 to TRBJ2-3; 8 positions agree with TRBD2. The CDR3 is made up of 16 amino acids. J gave up 4 bases and V 2 bases, and 8 bases lay outside the gene matches.

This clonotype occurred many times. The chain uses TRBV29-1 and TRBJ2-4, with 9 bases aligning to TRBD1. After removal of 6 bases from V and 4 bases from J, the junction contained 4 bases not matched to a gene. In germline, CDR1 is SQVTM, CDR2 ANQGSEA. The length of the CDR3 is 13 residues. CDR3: CSVLQGAKNIQYF. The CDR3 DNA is TGCAGCGTCTTACAGGGGGCGAAAAACATTCAGTACTTC.

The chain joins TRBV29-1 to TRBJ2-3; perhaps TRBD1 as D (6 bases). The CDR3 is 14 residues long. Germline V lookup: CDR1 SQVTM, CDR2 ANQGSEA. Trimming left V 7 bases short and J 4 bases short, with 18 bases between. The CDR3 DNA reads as TGCAGCGACCCGGGACACAAGGGGCCAGATACGCAGTATTTT. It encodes CSDPGHKGPDTQYF.

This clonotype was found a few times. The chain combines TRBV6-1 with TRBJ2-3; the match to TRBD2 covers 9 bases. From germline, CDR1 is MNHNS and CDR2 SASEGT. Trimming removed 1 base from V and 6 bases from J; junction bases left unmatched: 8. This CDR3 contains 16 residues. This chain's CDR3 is CASSEGIAGDVDTQYF. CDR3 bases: TGTGCCAGCAGTGAAGGGATAGCGGGGGACGTGGATACGCAGTATTTT.

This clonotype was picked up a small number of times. As DNA, the CDR3 is TGTGCCAGCAGAATAGGGGGCTCCTACGAGCAGTACTTC. It encodes CASRIGGSYEQYF. This rearrangement joins TRBV25-1 to TRBJ2-7, with D possibly being TRBD1 (6 bases). Germline values: CDR1 MGHDK, CDR2 SYGVNS. CDR3 size: 13 residues. Trimming stripped 6 bases from V and 0 bases from J, with 9 bases between.

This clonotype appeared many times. The CDR3 protein is CASTDSSGRGEQFF. In nucleotides, the CDR3 is TGTGCCAGCACCGACAGTAGCGGGAGAGGTGAGCAGTTCTTC. The chain joins TRBV6-1 to TRBJ2-1, with TRBD2 matching 9 bases. J was trimmed by 9 bases and V by 7 bases; bases with no gene match: 10. Germline CDR1 reads MNHNS; CDR2 reads SASEGT. The CDR3 sequence is 14 residues long.

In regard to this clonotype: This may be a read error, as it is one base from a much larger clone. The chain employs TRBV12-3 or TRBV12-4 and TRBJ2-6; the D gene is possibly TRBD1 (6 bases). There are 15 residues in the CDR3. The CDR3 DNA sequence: TGTGCCAGCAGTTTCCAGGGGACCGGGGTCAACGTCCTGACTTTC. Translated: CASSFQGTGVNVLTF.

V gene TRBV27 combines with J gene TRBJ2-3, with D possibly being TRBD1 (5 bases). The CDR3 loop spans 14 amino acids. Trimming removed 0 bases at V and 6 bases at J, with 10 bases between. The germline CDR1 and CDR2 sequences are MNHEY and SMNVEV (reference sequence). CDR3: CASSLSSGRDTQYF. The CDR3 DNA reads TGTGCCAGCAGTTTATCTTCAGGGCGCGATACGCAGTATTTT.

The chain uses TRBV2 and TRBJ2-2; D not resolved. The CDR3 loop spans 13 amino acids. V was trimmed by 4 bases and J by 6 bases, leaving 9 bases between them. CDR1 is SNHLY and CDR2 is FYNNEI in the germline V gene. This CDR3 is CASSGIKPGELFF. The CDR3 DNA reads TGTGCCAGCAGTGGGATAAAACCCGGGGAGCTGTTTTTT.